This TCR beta chain originates from a study of beta chain features in type 1 diabetes. Study-level results: PCR may have favored shorter templates equally in patients and controls.

The ends were cut back, 1 base at V and 7 bases at J, with 13 bases in the middle. The CDR3 sequence is 15 residues long. Per germline, CDR1 LNHNV and CDR2 YYDKDF (reference sequence). The sequenced template was cDNA made from the entire isolated RNA. Sequenced by immunoSEQ multiplex PCR; TCRdb stores in-frame clones only, minus some. The sample has about 220,000 clones; roughly a tenth are singletons. Only a few counts were recorded for this clone. As yet, its antigen is unknown. This chain links TRBV15 with TRBJ2-2, with TRBD2 as a possible D gene (6 bases). Sequenced sample: central memory CD4+ T cells from blood. The sequence derives from a man younger than 35 in good health. CDR3 loop: CATSRGGQAGGELFF. The CDR3 DNA follows: TGTGCCACCAGCAGAGGCGGCCAAGCGGGCGGGGAGCTGTTTTTT.